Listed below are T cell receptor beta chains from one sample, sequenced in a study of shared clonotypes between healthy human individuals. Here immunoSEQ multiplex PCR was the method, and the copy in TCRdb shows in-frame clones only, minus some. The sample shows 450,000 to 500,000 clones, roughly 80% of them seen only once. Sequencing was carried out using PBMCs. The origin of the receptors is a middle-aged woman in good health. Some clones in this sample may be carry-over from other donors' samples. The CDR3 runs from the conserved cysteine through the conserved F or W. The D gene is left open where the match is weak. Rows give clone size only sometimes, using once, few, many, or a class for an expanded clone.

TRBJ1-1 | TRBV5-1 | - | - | CASSLGGAIEAFF | TGCGCCAGCAGCTTGGGTGGGGCGATTGAAGCTTTCTTT
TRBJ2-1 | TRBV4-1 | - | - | CASSQDFRARGNEQFF | TGCGCCAGCAGCCAAGATTTTAGGGCGCGGGGCAATGAGCAGTTCTTC
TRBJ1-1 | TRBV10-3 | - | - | CASEGGLNTEAFF | TGTGCCTCAGAGGGGGGATTGAACACTGAAGCTTTCTTT
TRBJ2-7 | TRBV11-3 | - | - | CASSLGTPSAYEQYF | TGTGCCAGCAGTCTAGGGACACCGAGCGCCTACGAGCAGTACTTC
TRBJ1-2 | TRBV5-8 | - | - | CASSLATGVGYTF | TGTGCCAGCAGCTTGGCAACAGGAGTTGGCTACACCTTC
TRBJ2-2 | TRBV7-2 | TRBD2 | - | CASSTAGGATGELFF | TGTGCCAGCAGCACAGCGGGAGGGGCCACCGGGGAGCTGTTTTTT
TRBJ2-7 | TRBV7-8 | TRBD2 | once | CASSLSRLAVTSYELYF | TGTGCCAGCAGCCTATCCAGACTAGCGGTTACCTCCTACGAGCTGTACTTC
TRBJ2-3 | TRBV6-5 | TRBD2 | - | CATGTGTSGTDTQYF | TGTGCCACCGGCACCGGGACTAGCGGCACAGATACGCAGTATTTT
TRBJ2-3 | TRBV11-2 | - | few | CASSGSGDTQYF | TGTGCCAGCAGCGGGAGCGGAGATACGCAGTATTTT
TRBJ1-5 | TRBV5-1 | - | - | CASSFEGARGQPQHF | TGCGCCAGCAGCTTTGAAGGGGCCCGGGGTCAGCCCCAGCATTTT
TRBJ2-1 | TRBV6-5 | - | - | CASSYSENNEQFF | TGTGCCAGCAGTTACTCAGAGAACAATGAGCAGTTCTTC
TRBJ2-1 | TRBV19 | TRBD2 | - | CASSLRTSGNEQFF | TGTGCCAGTAGTCTCCGGACTAGCGGGAATGAGCAGTTCTTC
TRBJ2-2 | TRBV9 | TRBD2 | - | CASSVASGYTGELFF | TGTGCCAGCAGCGTAGCTAGCGGATACACCGGGGAGCTGTTTTTT
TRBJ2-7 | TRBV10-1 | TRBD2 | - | CASSESILGASGTYEQYF | TGCGCCAGCAGTGAGTCGATTCTAGGGGCTAGCGGAACCTACGAGCAGTACTTC
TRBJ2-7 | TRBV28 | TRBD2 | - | CASSSTLERERYF | TGTGCCAGCAGCTCCACTCTAGAGCGGGAAAGGTACTTC
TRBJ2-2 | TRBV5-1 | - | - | CASSLGAGSSTGELFF | TGCGCCAGCAGCTTGGGCGCGGGATCCTCCACCGGGGAGCTGTTTTTT
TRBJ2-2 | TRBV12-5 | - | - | CASGRPTGELFF | TGTGCTAGTGGCCGACCCACCGGGGAGCTGTTTTTT
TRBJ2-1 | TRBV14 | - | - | CASSQDLVSYEQFF | TGTGCCAGCAGCCAAGATCTAGTTAGTTATGAGCAGTTCTTC
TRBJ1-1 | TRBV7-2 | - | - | CASSFPETANTEAFF | TGTGCCAGCAGCTTTCCCGAGACAGCCAACACTGAAGCTTTCTTT
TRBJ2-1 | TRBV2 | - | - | CASRILGNEQFF | TGTGCCAGCAGAATTCTCGGCAATGAGCAGTTCTTC
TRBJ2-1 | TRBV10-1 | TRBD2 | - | CASSGSGRKNNEQFF | TGCGCCAGCAGTGGAAGCGGGAGGAAGAACAATGAGCAGTTCTTC
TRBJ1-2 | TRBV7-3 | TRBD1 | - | CASSSGTGRGYTF | TGTGCCAGCAGCTCAGGGACAGGGCGGGGCTACACCTTC
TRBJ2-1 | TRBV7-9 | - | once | CASSHRWAGVNDEQFF | TGTGCCAGCAGCCACCGGTGGGCAGGGGTAAACGATGAGCAGTTCTTC
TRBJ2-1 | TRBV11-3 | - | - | CASSLDSSYNEQFF | TGTGCCAGCAGCTTAGACTCATCCTACAATGAGCAGTTCTTC
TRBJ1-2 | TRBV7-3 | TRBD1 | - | CASSATGGYGYTF | TGTGCCAGCAGCGCGACAGGGGGCTATGGCTACACCTTC
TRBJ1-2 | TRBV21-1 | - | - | CAPAGVGGPNYGYTF | TGTGCCCCCGCCGGGGTTGGGGGACCGAACTATGGCTACACCTTC